This record looks at one T cell receptor beta chain sequence and its context. The ends were cut back, 1 base at V and 0 bases at J, with 13 bases in the middle. The CDR3 sequence is 17 residues long. Germline CDR1 MNHNS, CDR2 SASEGT. TCRdb's table, derived via immunoSEQ multiplex PCR, lists solely in-frame clones and lacks some. The table shows 350,000 to 450,000 clones, with 90% occurring only once. These data originate in a study of control samples from healthy donors and cancer patients. The sequence was obtained from a man aged 35-49 years with head and neck cancer. Material for sequencing was PBMCs. The V gene is TRBV6-1, the J gene TRBJ2-1; D unresolved. The CDR3 DNA reads TGTGCCAGCAGTGAAGGTGCGAGGTACAGCTCCTACAATGAGCAGTTCTTC. Protein product: CASSEGARYSSYNEQFF.